This T cell receptor beta chain was sequenced in a study of blood T cell repertoires in COVID-19. Whole-study context: Italy, Spain and the United States were the sources of the convalescent and acute COVID-19 samples. PBMCs, B-cell-depleted T cells, or T cells provided the cDNA or gDNA that made up the material.

The CDR3 is 16 residues long, counting both termini. Data came from immunoSEQ multiplex PCR; TCRdb stores just in-frame clones and leaves some out. There are about 250,000 clones in the sample; roughly 82% occur only once, and approximately 5% lies in the top ten. Seattle's enrolled individuals joined amid active infection and were then monitored longitudinally. Points on this clone: Because the CDR3's place on the DNA is in doubt, the DNA is left out and the CDR3 is given as listed by TCRdb.

The sample comprised peripheral blood. This TCR derives from a woman of 80 years or more with COVID-19, enrolled during active disease. This chain links TRBV12-2 with TRBJ2-1; the D call of TRBD2 is as the table states it, not checked on the DNA. TRBV12-2 is tagged as a pseudogene. This CDR3 is CASRLNFGRGNNEQFF.